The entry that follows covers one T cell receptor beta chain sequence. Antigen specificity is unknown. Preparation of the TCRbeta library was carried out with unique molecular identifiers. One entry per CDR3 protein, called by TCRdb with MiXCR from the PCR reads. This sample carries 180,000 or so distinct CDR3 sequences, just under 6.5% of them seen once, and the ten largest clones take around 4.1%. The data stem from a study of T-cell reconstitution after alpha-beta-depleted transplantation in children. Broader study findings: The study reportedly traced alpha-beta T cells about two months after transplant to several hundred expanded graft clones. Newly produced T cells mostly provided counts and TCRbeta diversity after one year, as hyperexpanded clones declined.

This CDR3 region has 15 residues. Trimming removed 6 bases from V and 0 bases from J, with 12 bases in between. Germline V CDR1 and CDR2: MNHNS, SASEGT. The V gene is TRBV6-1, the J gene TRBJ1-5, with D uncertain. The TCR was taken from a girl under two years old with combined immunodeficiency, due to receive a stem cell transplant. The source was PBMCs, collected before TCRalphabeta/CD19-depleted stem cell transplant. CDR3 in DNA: TGTGCCAGCAGCTCGCGAGCCCATAGCAATCAGCCCCAGCATTTT. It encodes CASSSRAHSNQPQHF.